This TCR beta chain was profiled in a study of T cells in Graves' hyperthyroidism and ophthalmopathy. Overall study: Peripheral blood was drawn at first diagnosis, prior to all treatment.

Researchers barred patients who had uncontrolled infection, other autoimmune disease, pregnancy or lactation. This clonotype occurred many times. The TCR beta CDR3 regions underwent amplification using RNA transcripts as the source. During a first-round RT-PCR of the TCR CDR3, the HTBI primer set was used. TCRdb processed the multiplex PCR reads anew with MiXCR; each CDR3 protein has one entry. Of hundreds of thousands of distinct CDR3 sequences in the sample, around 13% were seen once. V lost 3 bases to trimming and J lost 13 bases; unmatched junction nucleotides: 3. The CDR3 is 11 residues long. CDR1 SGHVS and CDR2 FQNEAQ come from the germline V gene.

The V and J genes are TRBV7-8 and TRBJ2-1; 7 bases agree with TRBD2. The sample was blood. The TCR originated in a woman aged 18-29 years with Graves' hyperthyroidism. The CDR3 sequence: CASSFRDYQFF. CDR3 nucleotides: TGTGCCAGCAGCTTCAGGGACTACCAGTTCTTC.